The source of this T cell receptor beta chain is a study of T cells in Graves' hyperthyroidism and ophthalmopathy (dated by TCRdb to the late 2010s). At the level of the whole study: Peripheral blood samples were taken at the time of initial diagnosis, prior to any treatment. A discovery cohort of fewer than 110 patients, roughly 40 with Graves' ophthalmopathy and 57 with stable Graves' hyperthyroidism, was used to find distinguishing TCR V-J signatures. Prospective prediction of ophthalmopathy was tested in an independent validation cohort consisting of 18 hyperthyroidism patients and some 16 patients who later progressed to ophthalmopathy. The 100 discovery patients were randomly split 7:3 into training and test sets. In over five Graves' hyperthyroidism patients, the study also compared T-cell repertoires from thyroid tissue with T-cell repertoires from blood. Following sampling, methimazole starting at 30 mg daily was given to hyperthyroidism patients, and high-dose intravenous methylprednisolone was given to ophthalmopathy patients. TCR Vbeta CDR3 sequencing of 120 to 150 peripheral blood samples (roughly 43 ophthalmopathy, 75 to 85 hyperthyroidism and approximately 17 progressor patients) is reported in the paper. The investigation overall reported the following: A model built on a 13 V-J signature distinguished ophthalmopathy from stable hyperthyroidism, reaching roughly 88% sensitivity and about 81% specificity in cross-validation and 80%/75% in testing. Most expanded thyroid clonotypes (frequency above 0.001) were also found in blood, which suggests that blood repertoires may mirror thyroid immune responses. In validation, progression to ophthalmopathy was predicted by the model with 70.59% sensitivity and 72% to 85% specificity, a median of roughly 6 months before onset. No statistical method was used to fix the sample size in advance, and group allocation was not hidden from the investigators.

Ophthalmopathy patients had moderately to severely active disease, with a Clinical Activity Score of 3 or more, a NOSPECS grade of 4 or more, and a disease duration of less than 3 months. Patients with uncontrolled infections, other autoimmune diseases, pregnancy or lactation were excluded. Diagnoses were established on the basis of clinical symptoms, serum thyroxine and TRAb, thyroid ultrasound, and orbital computed tomography. Ficoll-Paque density gradient centrifugation was used to isolate PBMCs from around 9.1 ml of fresh peripheral blood. Total RNA was extracted with Trizol reagent, and quality was checked on an Agilent 2100 Bioanalyzer. The TCR beta CDR3 regions were amplified from RNA transcripts. For the first round of RT-PCR on the TCR CDR3, the HTBI primer set was used together with the Qiagen OneStep RT-PCR kit. Libraries were constructed in a second round of multiplex PCR, after which size selection and purification were performed. The libraries were sequenced on an Illumina HiSeq2000 using paired-end 100 bp reads. Processing in the source paper ran as follows. Raw data were processed with SOAPnuke, discarding reads with adapters, uncalled bases, mean Phred below 15, or no exact constant-primer or identifier match. COPE v1.2.5 was used to merge the high-quality paired reads, and each unique nucleotide sequence was defined as a clonotype. Clonotypes were aligned to IMGT TRBV, TRBD and TRBJ reference segments using MiTCR v1.1. Only V-J combinations with frequency above 0.0001, covering 99% to 99.2% of repertoires, were analysed. The TCS score was defined as F50 (clonal expansion) divided by E x V (chaos), with BLOSUM62-based TCRdist calculated between CDR3 peptides within each V-J. Welch's t-statistics and random forest reduced 450 to 600 V-J features to under 15, which were used in a naive Bayes classifier (R e1071). TCRdb cleaned the public reads at Q25 with fastp, built clones with MiXCR and kept in-frame beta chains. Each CDR3 protein appears once, grouped with its most common genes and DNA. The V and J calls, along with clone size, are taken from TCRdb and not from the paper's own processing. The sample records around 600,000 distinct CDR3 sequences, approximately 14% of which are singletons. Roughly an eighth of the sample is held by the ten biggest clonotypes.

This clonotype showed up many times. Its antigen is currently not known. No per-base quality is available; no much larger clone lies one base away. The sequencing input was blood. The receptor comes from a woman aged 45-65 years with Graves' ophthalmopathy.

At the DNA level, the sequence is TGTGCCAGCACCAAGGCGGCTAGCGGGAGTTCCGGCAATGAGCAGTTCTTC. It specifies CASTKAASGSSGNEQFF. The V gene is TRBV4-2 and the J gene is TRBJ2-1; TRBD2 lines up with 10 middle nucleotides. Unmatched junction bases come to 15, with V trimmed by 7 bases and J by 6 bases. The CDR3 runs 17 amino acids, cysteine and phenylalanine included. The retained sequence is limited to the CDR3, 51 bases, with the frame set at the first base. The germline V gene gives CDR1 as LGHNA and CDR2 as YNFKEQ.